This T cell receptor beta chain was sequenced in a study of CD8+ T cells in alopecia areata. Study-wide background: For the treated group, dosing was oral tofacitinib at 5 to 10 mg twice daily.

V lost 1 base, J lost 0 bases, and 5 bases stayed unmatched. The CDR3 spans 16 residues. Germline V lookup: CDR1 SQVTM, CDR2 ANQGSEA. This clone was found a few times. Its specificity is not known. Overall study findings and caveats: Patients displayed less clarity in TCR sharing than mice, a finding possibly related to HLA.

Isolated RNA was reverse transcribed into cDNA used as the sequencing template. Produced via immunoSEQ multiplex PCR; TCRdb's table is partial and in-frame only. Found here are more than 150,000 clones, around 60% of them singletons; the top ten hold approximately 15%. The sequence was collected from a human donor with alopecia areata. This chain links TRBV29-1 with TRBJ2-5; TRBD2 agrees at 10 bases. Sequenced here: CD4+ T cells sorted from blood, sampled at week 0. CDR3 in DNA: TGCAGCGTTGAAGGTCTAGCGGGGGCCCACCAAGAGACCCAGTACTTC. Residues: CSVEGLAGAHQETQYF.